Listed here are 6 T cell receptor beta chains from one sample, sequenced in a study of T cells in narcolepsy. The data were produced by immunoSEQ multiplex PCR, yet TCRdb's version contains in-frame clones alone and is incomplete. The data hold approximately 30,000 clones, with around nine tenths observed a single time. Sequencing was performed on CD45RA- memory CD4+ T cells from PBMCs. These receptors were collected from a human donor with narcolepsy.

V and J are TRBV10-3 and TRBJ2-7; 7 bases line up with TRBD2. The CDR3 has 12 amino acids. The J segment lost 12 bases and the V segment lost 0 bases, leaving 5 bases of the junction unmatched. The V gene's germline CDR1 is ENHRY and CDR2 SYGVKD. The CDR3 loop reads CAISESTGGRYF. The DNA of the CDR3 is TGTGCCATCAGTGAGTCGACGGGGGGAAGGTACTTC.

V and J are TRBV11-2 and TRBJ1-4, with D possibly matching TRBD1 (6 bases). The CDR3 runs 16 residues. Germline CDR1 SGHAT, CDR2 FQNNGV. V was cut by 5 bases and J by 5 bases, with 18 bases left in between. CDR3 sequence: CASSIEGGLINEKLFF. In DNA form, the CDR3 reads TGTGCCAGCAGCATCGAGGGGGGACTGATCAATGAAAAACTGTTTTTT.

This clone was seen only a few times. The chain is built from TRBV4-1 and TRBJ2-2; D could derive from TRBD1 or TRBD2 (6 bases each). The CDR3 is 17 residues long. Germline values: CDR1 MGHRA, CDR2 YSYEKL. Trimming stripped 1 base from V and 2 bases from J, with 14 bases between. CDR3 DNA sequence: TGCGCCAGCAGCCAAGTCTGGGGGGCGCGAAACACCGGGGAGCTGTTTTTT. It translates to CASSQVWGARNTGELFF.

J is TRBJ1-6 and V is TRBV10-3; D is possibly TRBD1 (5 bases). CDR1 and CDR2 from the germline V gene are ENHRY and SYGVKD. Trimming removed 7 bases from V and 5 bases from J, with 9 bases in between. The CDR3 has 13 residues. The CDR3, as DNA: TGTGCCATCAAGGGGACTGATAATTCACCCCTCCACTTT. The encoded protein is CAIKGTDNSPLHF.

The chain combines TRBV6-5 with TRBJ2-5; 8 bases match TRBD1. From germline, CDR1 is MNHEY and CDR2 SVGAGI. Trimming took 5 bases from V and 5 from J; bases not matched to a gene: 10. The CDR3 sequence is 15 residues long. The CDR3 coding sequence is TGTGCCAGCAGTCTGTCTCCAGGGGGCTACGAGACCCAGTACTTC. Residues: CASSLSPGGYETQYF.

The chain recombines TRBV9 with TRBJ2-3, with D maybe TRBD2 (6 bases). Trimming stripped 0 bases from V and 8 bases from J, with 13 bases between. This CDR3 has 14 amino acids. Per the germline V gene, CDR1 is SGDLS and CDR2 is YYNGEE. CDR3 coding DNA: TGTGCCAGCAGCGTAGATTCTGGGGGGACTACGCAGTATTTT. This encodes CASSVDSGGTTQYF.